These T cell receptor beta chains were read from a single sample in a study of T-cell reconstitution after alpha-beta-depleted transplantation in children. TCRdb redid the calling of the PCR reads with MiXCR, one entry per CDR3 protein. The sample yields fewer than 500,000 distinct CDR3 sequences, about 40% seen once. Sequencing used PBMCs, obtained before TCRalphabeta/CD19-depleted stem cell transplant. The receptors shown here come from a girl aged 2 to 10 with aplastic anemia, due to receive a stem cell transplant. The CDR3 runs from the conserved cysteine through the conserved F or W. D genes are given only for firm matches. Expanded clones get a size class; other rows say once, few or many, or leave the size out.

J,V,size,length,D,DNA,CDR3
TRBJ1-4,TRBV20-1,NA,15,NA,TGCAGTGCTAGAGATGGGGGGCCCGTAAATGAAAAACTGTTTTTT,CSARDGGPVNEKLFF
TRBJ2-5,TRBV24-1,many,16,NA,TGTGCCACCAGTGATTTTTATAGGAACAGAAAAGAGACCCAGTACTTC,CATSDFYRNRKETQYF
TRBJ2-3,TRBV6-5,NA,18,TRBD2,TGTGCCAGCAGTTCCCGGGCCTCCGGCGGGGGACTCACAGATACGCAGTATTTT,CASSSRASGGGLTDTQYF
TRBJ1-1,TRBV5-1,few,13,NA,TGCGCCAGCAGCTTGAGGGAATACACTGAAGCTTTCTTT,CASSLREYTEAFF
TRBJ1-6,TRBV6-5,NA,15,NA,TGTGCCAGCAGTTACTCTGGTGGGAAAAGTTCACCCCTCCACTTT,CASSYSGGKSSPLHF
TRBJ2-5,TRBV20-1,large,15,TRBD1,TGCAGTGCCGCTTGGACAGGGGTCAGCCAAGAGACCCAGTACTTC,CSAAWTGVSQETQYF
TRBJ1-4,TRBV15,NA,13,NA,TGTGCCACCAGCGCCGGGACTGGTGAAAAACTGTTTTTT,CATSAGTGEKLFF
TRBJ2-2,TRBV9,many,15,NA,TGTGCCAGCAGCGGGGGGACGGTGAACACCGGGGAGCTGTTTTTT,CASSGGTVNTGELFF
TRBJ2-7,TRBV5-6,NA,15,TRBD1,TGTGCCAGCAGCTTGGGATATGACAGGGGTCGCGAGCAGTACTTC,CASSLGYDRGREQYF
TRBJ1-1,TRBV20-1,NA,14,NA,TGCAGTGACAGAGTGGGGGGACCGAACACTGAAGCTTTCTTT,CSDRVGGPNTEAFF
TRBJ1-1,TRBV20-1,few,17,NA,TGCAGTGCTAGTGATAGGGGATCAACCCGGGTGAACACTGAAGCTTTCTTT,CSASDRGSTRVNTEAFF
TRBJ1-4,TRBV18,few,14,NA,TGTGCCAGCTCACCACAGGGGGGACAAGAAGGACTGTTTTTT,CASSPQGGQEGLFF
TRBJ1-2,TRBV29-1,many,14,NA,TGCAGCGTTGATAGATACAGGAGGGACTATGGCTACACCTTC,CSVDRYRRDYGYTF
TRBJ2-5,TRBV19,once,15,TRBD2,TGTGCCAGTAGTATGGGGACTAGCGGGGGGGAGACCCAGTACTTC,CASSMGTSGGETQYF
TRBJ2-3,TRBV11-2,NA,19,TRBD2,TGTGCCAGCAGCGTTTCGGGGCTAGCGGGACCCACCAACACAGATACGCAGTATTTT,CASSVSGLAGPTNTDTQYF
TRBJ1-2,TRBV27,many,13,NA,TGTGCCAGCAGTCCTTCGGTTAACTATGGCTACACCTTC,CASSPSVNYGYTF
TRBJ1-6,TRBV6-5,many,16,NA,TGTGCCAGCAGTTACCTCAGGGATCCGCGAAATTCACCCCTCCACTTT,CASSYLRDPRNSPLHF
TRBJ2-2,TRBV20-1,NA,15,NA,TGCAGTGCTAGAGATCTCGGGGTTTCCACCGGGGAGCTGTTTTTT,CSARDLGVSTGELFF
TRBJ2-3,TRBV29-1,NA,12,NA,TGCAGCGTTGTACGGGATCCAGATACGCAGTATTTT,CSVVRDPDTQYF
TRBJ2-7,TRBV3-1,once,14,TRBD1,TGTGCCAGCAGCCAATCCGGGACAGGGAGTGAGCAGTACTTC,CASSQSGTGSEQYF
TRBJ2-7,TRBV10-3,once,15,TRBD1,TGTGCCATCAGTGAGATGGACAGGGAAACCTACGAGCAGTACTTC,CAISEMDRETYEQYF
TRBJ2-7,TRBV5-5,NA,15,TRBD2,TGTGCCAGCAGCTTCTATGGACTAGCGGGAGACGAGCAGTACTTC,CASSFYGLAGDEQYF
TRBJ2-2,TRBV7-9,many,14,NA,TGTGCCAGCAGCTTGGCTGAGAGCACCGGGGAGCTGTTTTTT,CASSLAESTGELFF
TRBJ1-1,TRBV5-1,many,12,NA,TGCGCCAGACCGGGGTTTAACACTGAAGCTTTCTTT,CARPGFNTEAFF
TRBJ2-1,TRBV12-3/TRBV12-4,NA,15,NA,TGTGCCAGCAGTTTTATGACAGCGGGCTACAATGAGCAGTTCTTC,CASSFMTAGYNEQFF
TRBJ2-4,TRBV3-1,many,16,TRBD2,TGTGCCAGCAGCCAAGTTCGGCTATACGGGGGGAACATTCAGTACTTC,CASSQVRLYGGNIQYF
TRBJ2-1,TRBV7-9,NA,17,NA,TGTGCCAGCAGCTTAGCGTGGAGCCTAGAATCGTCCAATGAGCAGTTCTTC,CASSLAWSLESSNEQFF
TRBJ1-5,TRBV5-5,few,14,TRBD1,TGTGCCAGCAGTTTTGACAGGGCCGGCCAGCCCCAGCATTTT,CASSFDRAGQPQHF
TRBJ2-1,TRBV7-9,NA,12,NA,TGTGCCAGCAGCCCGCAGTACAATGAGCAGTTCTTC,CASSPQYNEQFF
TRBJ2-7,TRBV20-1,NA,14,NA,TGCAGTGCTAGAGATCAAGTAGCCCACTACGAGCAGTACTTC,CSARDQVAHYEQYF
TRBJ1-1,TRBV20-1,NA,13,NA,TGCAGTGCTAGCTCGGGGAGGAACACTGAAGCTTTCTTT,CSASSGRNTEAFF
TRBJ2-4,TRBV6-1,NA,14,TRBD2,TGTGCCAGCAGTCCCGGGACTAGCATCAACATTCAGTACTTC,CASSPGTSINIQYF
TRBJ2-7,TRBV6-1,NA,15,NA,TGTGCCAGCATCGGACGAGGGACTCGTAAATACGAGCAGTACTTC,CASIGRGTRKYEQYF
TRBJ1-5,TRBV7-2,NA,13,NA,TGTGCCAGCAGCGCCAAGGTCCAAAAGCCCCAGCATTTT,CASSAKVQKPQHF
TRBJ2-4,TRBV24-1,many,16,NA,TGTGCCACCAGTGATGCCATCGGTGCAGCCAAAAACATTCAGTACTTC,CATSDAIGAAKNIQYF
TRBJ2-7,TRBV18,NA,14,NA,TGTGCCAGCTCACTGAGGACAGCGTCCTACGAGCAGTACTTC,CASSLRTASYEQYF
TRBJ2-5,TRBV7-9,once,14,NA,TGTGCCAGCAGCTTGGACAGAGAAAAAGAGACCCAGTACTTC,CASSLDREKETQYF
TRBJ1-2,TRBV25-1,few,15,NA,TGTGCCAGCAGTTCTACAGGAGCGGTTAACTATGGCTACACCTTC,CASSSTGAVNYGYTF
TRBJ2-7,TRBV20-1,once,11,NA,TGCAGTGCGCAGAGGGGCTACGAGCAGTACTTC,CSAQRGYEQYF
TRBJ2-5,TRBV5-6,NA,14,NA,TGTGCCAGCAGCTTGGTGGGACACCAAGAGACCCAGTACTTC,CASSLVGHQETQYF
TRBJ1-5,TRBV2,NA,12,NA,TGTGCCAGCAGGGGCGGACTTAGGCCCCAGCATTTT,CASRGGLRPQHF